The clone carrying this T cell receptor beta chain was seen only once. The source of the sample is a study of T cells in Graves' hyperthyroidism and ophthalmopathy. The CDR3 has 16 amino acids. The germline V gene has CDR1 SGHTS and CDR2 YDEGEE. V lost 0 bases to trimming and J lost 3 bases, with 15 bases between them. Amplified TCR beta CDR3 regions came from RNA transcripts. The primer set for the first-round RT-PCR of the TCR CDR3 was HTBI. One entry per CDR3 protein, called by TCRdb with MiXCR from the multiplex PCR reads. The sample contains fewer than 850,000 distinct CDR3 sequences, around 16% of which appear only once.

The clonotype comes from a man between 50 and 59 years old with Graves' hyperthyroidism. Source material: blood. This rearrangement joins TRBV5-8 to TRBJ1-1; unclear D gene. In nucleotides, the CDR3 is TGTGCCAGCAGCTTGGGGCAGTCTGTGGGGTACACTGAAGCTTTCTTT. It encodes CASSLGQSVGYTEAFF.